This record concerns one TCR beta chain sequence. What it recognizes is unknown. One end of the junction varies from germline; a read error may be responsible. Amplification by 5'RACE using constant-segment primers produced TCR alpha and TCR beta cDNA libraries that carried sample barcodes and UMIs. TCRdb analysed the 5' RACE reads with MiXCR anew, one entry per CDR3 protein. Of some 450,000 distinct CDR3 sequences in the sample, about 20% were seen once. The data were taken from a study of T-cell memory formation after mild COVID-19. For the study at large: Across donors, TCR clusters were largely donor specific.

General study results and limits: Clones that contracted clustered mainly in CM and EM if CD4+ and in EMRA if CD8+.

The CDR3 loop spans 13 amino acids. Germline V gene sequence: CDR1 SGHVS, CDR2 FQNEAQ. Sequenced sample: PBMCs or a T cell subset sorted from them (not recorded which). The chain joins TRBV7-8 to TRBJ2-7, with a weak D call TRBD2 (5 bases). The sequence derives from a man between 18 and 29 years old who had mild COVID-19 (a few samples of this study predate the infection). Cell type and time point are not known. This chain's CDR3 is CASILAILYEQYF. Here the CDR3 DNA reads TGTGCCAGCATCTTAGCGATTTTGTACGAGCAGTACTTC.